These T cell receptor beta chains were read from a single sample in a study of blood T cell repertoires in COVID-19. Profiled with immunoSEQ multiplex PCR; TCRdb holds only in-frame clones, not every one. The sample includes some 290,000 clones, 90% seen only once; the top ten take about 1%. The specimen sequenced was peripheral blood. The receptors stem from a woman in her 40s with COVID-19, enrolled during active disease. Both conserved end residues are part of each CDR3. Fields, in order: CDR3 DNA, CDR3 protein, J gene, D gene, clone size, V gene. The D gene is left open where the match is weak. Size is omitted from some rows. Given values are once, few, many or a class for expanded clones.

cdr3_nt: TGTGCCAGCAGCCAAGCGACAGGGGCAACTGAAAAACTGTTTTTT
cdr3_aa: CASSQATGATEKLFF
j_call: TRBJ1-4
d_call: TRBD1
clone_size: -
v_call: TRBV3-1/TRBV3-2

cdr3_nt: TGTGCCAGCTCAACAGACAGGGTGGGATCACCCCTCCACTTT
cdr3_aa: CASSTDRVGSPLHF
j_call: TRBJ1-6
d_call: TRBD1
clone_size: -
v_call: TRBV18

cdr3_nt: TGTGCCAGCAGCTTGCGGGACAATGAGCAGTTCTTC
cdr3_aa: CASSLRDNEQFF
j_call: TRBJ2-1
d_call: -
clone_size: -
v_call: TRBV5-4

cdr3_nt: TGTGCCAGCAGCCCAAACAGGGGGCGGTTCGTCGGCGAGCAGTACTTC
cdr3_aa: CASSPNRGRFVGEQYF
j_call: TRBJ2-7
d_call: TRBD1
clone_size: -
v_call: TRBV7-2

cdr3_nt: TGTGCCAGCACCCCTGGCAGGGCGTACGAGCAGTACTTC
cdr3_aa: CASTPGRAYEQYF
j_call: TRBJ2-7
d_call: -
clone_size: -
v_call: TRBV7-9

cdr3_nt: TGTGCCAGCAGCTTCACCTCAGATACTGAAGCTTTCTTT
cdr3_aa: CASSFTSDTEAFF
j_call: TRBJ1-1
d_call: -
clone_size: -
v_call: TRBV7-3

cdr3_nt: TGCGCCAGCTCCCTCGGGGAGAGGAATTCACCCCTCCACTTT
cdr3_aa: CASSLGERNSPLHF
j_call: TRBJ1-6
d_call: -
clone_size: -
v_call: TRBV5-1

cdr3_nt: TGTGCCAGCAGCGTAGTTTCGGGGGGCCACAATGAGCAGTTCTTC
cdr3_aa: CASSVVSGGHNEQFF
j_call: TRBJ2-1
d_call: -
clone_size: -
v_call: TRBV9

cdr3_nt: TGTGCCCGTTTTAGTGGTATAACCTTCTTC
cdr3_aa: CARFSGITFF
j_call: TRBJ2-1
d_call: -
clone_size: -
v_call: TRBV6-5

cdr3_nt: TGTGCCAGCAGCCCATCCTACGAGCAGTACTTC
cdr3_aa: CASSPSYEQYF
j_call: TRBJ2-7
d_call: -
clone_size: -
v_call: TRBV7-8

cdr3_nt: TGCGCCAGCAGCCAACCCGCCGGCTATGGCTACACCTTC
cdr3_aa: CASSQPAGYGYTF
j_call: TRBJ1-2
d_call: -
clone_size: -
v_call: TRBV4-3

cdr3_nt: TGTGCTAGTGGTTTGGCCCCTCCCAGGGGTAACGGGGAGCTGTTTTTT
cdr3_aa: CASGLAPPRGNGELFF
j_call: TRBJ2-2
d_call: -
clone_size: many
v_call: TRBV12-5

cdr3_nt: TGTGCCAGCAGCCCGGGACAGGGCAGCCGTCAGCCCCAGCATTTT
cdr3_aa: CASSPGQGSRQPQHF
j_call: TRBJ1-5
d_call: TRBD1
clone_size: -
v_call: TRBV7-2

cdr3_nt: TGTGCCAGCAGTTTTTCGGGACAGGGGGGGGAGACCCAGTACTTC
cdr3_aa: CASSFSGQGGETQYF
j_call: TRBJ2-5
d_call: TRBD1
clone_size: -
v_call: TRBV27

cdr3_nt: TGTGCCAGCAGTCTCACCTTGGGGGGAATCCAGAACACTGAAGCTTTCTTT
cdr3_aa: CASSLTLGGIQNTEAFF
j_call: TRBJ1-1
d_call: -
clone_size: -
v_call: TRBV28

cdr3_nt: TGTGCCAGTAACCTCGGGCAGGGTAGATACAATGAGCAGTTCTTC
cdr3_aa: CASNLGQGRYNEQFF
j_call: TRBJ2-1
d_call: -
clone_size: -
v_call: TRBV19

cdr3_nt: TGCGCCAGCAGATGGACAGGGATCCCCGGGACTTCAACGGGGGAGCAGTTCTTC
cdr3_aa: CASRWTGIPGTSTGEQFF
j_call: TRBJ2-1
d_call: TRBD1
clone_size: -
v_call: TRBV5-1

cdr3_nt: TGCAGTGCTAGTTTCTCGACAGGGTTAAACAAGGGAGCTTTCTTT
cdr3_aa: CSASFSTGLNKGAFF
j_call: TRBJ1-1
d_call: TRBD1
clone_size: -
v_call: TRBV20-1

cdr3_nt: TGTGCCAGCAGCCCACGCAGTGAAGCTTTCTTT
cdr3_aa: CASSPRSEAFF
j_call: TRBJ1-1
d_call: -
clone_size: -
v_call: TRBV11-2

cdr3_nt: TGTGCCAGCAGTATGGACAGGGGTTCACCCCCTAACTATGGCTACACCTTC
cdr3_aa: CASSMDRGSPPNYGYTF
j_call: TRBJ1-2
d_call: TRBD1
clone_size: -
v_call: TRBV28

cdr3_nt: TGTGCCAGCCTTACGAACAGGGCCCATTACGAGCAGTACTTC
cdr3_aa: CASLTNRAHYEQYF
j_call: TRBJ2-7
d_call: -
clone_size: -
v_call: TRBV2

cdr3_nt: TGTGCCAGTCGGGACAGGGGGACCTATGGCTACACCTTC
cdr3_aa: CASRDRGTYGYTF
j_call: TRBJ1-2
d_call: TRBD1
clone_size: -
v_call: TRBV19

cdr3_nt: TGTGCCAGCAGTTACGGGGCGGTGACGACTAATGAAAAACTGTTTTTT
cdr3_aa: CASSYGAVTTNEKLFF
j_call: TRBJ1-4
d_call: -
clone_size: -
v_call: TRBV6-2/TRBV6-3

cdr3_nt: TGTGCCAGCAGCTGGACAGGGGGACGTGAAGCTTTCTTT
cdr3_aa: CASSWTGGREAFF
j_call: TRBJ1-1
d_call: TRBD1
clone_size: -
v_call: TRBV6-1

cdr3_nt: TGTGCCAGCAACTGGGGGACAGACTCCTACGAGCAGTACTTC
cdr3_aa: CASNWGTDSYEQYF
j_call: TRBJ2-7
d_call: TRBD1
clone_size: few
v_call: TRBV7-3

cdr3_nt: TGTGCCAGCAGTGAATCGAGGGCCCAAGAGACCCAGTACTTC
cdr3_aa: CASSESRAQETQYF
j_call: TRBJ2-5
d_call: -
clone_size: -
v_call: TRBV25-1

cdr3_nt: TGTGCCAGCAGTGAACGGAGGGACCCCTATGGCTACACCTTC
cdr3_aa: CASSERRDPYGYTF
j_call: TRBJ1-2
d_call: -
clone_size: few
v_call: TRBV2